This record concerns one T cell receptor (beta chain) sequence. TCRdb's copy holds only in-frame clones and misses some; the assay was immunoSEQ multiplex PCR. This table holds about 320,000 clones, 70% to 90% found once. The record originates from a study of blood T cell repertoires in COVID-19. Participant-reported clinical history was the basis for cohort assignment. Symptom resolution, clearance, or two negative PCRs marked the recovered donors of Cohort 3. The CDR3 consists of 15 residues. Germline trimming cut 2 bases from V and 7 bases from J; bases unmatched to any gene: 9. Germline V gene sequence: CDR1 SGHVS, CDR2 FQNEAQ.

The receptor's source is a woman between 25 and 40 years old who had recovered from COVID-19. Specimen: PBMCs or T cells enriched from blood (not recorded which). This sequence joins TRBV7-8 and TRBJ1-2; 8 bases line up with TRBD1. CDR3 nucleotide sequence: TGTGCCAGCAGCTTACGCCAGGACAGGGACGGTGGCTACACCTTC. Amino acids: CASSLRQDRDGGYTF.